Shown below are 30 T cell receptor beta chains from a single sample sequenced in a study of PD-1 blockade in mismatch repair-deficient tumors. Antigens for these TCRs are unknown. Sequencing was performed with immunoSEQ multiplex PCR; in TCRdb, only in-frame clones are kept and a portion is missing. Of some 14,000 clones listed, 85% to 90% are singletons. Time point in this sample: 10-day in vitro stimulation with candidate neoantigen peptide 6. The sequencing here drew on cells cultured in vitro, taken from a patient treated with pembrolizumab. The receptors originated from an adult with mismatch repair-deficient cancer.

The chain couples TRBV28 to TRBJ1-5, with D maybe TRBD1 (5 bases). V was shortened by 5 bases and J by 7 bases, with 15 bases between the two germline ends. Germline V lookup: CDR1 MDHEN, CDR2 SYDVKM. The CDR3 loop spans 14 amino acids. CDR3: CASSMGGWAQPQHF. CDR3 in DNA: TGTGCCAGCAGTATGGGGGGTTGGGCACAGCCCCAGCATTTT.

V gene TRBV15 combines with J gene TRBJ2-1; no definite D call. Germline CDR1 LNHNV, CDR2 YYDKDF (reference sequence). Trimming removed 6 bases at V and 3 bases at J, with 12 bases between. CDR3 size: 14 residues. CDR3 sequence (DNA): TGTGCCACCAGTACCACGGCGCACTACAATGAGCAGTTCTTC. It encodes CATSTTAHYNEQFF.

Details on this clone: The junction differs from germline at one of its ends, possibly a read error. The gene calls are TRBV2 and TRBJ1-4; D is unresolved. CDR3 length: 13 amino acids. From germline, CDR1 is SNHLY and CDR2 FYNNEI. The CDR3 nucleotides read TGTGCCAGCATTGAAGCCCTCAATGAAAAACTGTTTTTT. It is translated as CASIEALNEKLFF.

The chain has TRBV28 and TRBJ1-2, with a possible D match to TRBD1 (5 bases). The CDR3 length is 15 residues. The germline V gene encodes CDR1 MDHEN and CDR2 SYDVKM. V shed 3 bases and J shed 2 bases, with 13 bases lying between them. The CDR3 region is CASSFRGDGNYGYTF. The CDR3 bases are TGTGCCAGCAGTTTCCGCGGGGACGGAAACTATGGCTACACCTTC.

CDR3 residues: CASSHSGLAGSNTGELFF. CDR3 nucleotides: TGTGCCAGCAGTCACTCCGGACTAGCGGGGTCGAACACCGGGGAGCTGTTTTTT. The gene calls are TRBV9 and TRBJ2-2; TRBD2 aligns across 12 bases. The germline CDR1 and CDR2 sequences are SGDLS and YYNGEE. The CDR3 runs 18 residues. V lost 5 bases and J lost 0; bases outside the gene matches: 8.

CDR3 residues: CASSFPQGAKNIQYF. The DNA for the CDR3 is TGTGCCAGCAGCTTTCCCCAGGGAGCCAAAAACATTCAGTACTTC. This sequence joins TRBV11-2 and TRBJ2-4; a possible D gene is TRBD1 (5 bases). Germline V lookup: CDR1 SGHAT, CDR2 FQNNGV. The CDR3 is 15 residues long. The V end lost 3 bases, the J end lost 0 bases, and 9 bases lay between the germline ends.

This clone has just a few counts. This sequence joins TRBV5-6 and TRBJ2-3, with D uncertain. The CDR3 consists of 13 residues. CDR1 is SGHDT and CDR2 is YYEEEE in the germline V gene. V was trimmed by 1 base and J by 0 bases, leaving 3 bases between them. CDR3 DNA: TGTGCCAGCAGCTTGAGCAGCACAGATACGCAGTATTTT. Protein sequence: CASSLSSTDTQYF.

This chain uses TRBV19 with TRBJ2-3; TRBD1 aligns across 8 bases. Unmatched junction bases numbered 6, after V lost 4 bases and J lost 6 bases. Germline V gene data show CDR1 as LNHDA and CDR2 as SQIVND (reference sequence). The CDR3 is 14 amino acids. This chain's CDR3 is CASSTQDRADTQYF. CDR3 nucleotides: TGTGCCAGTAGTACCCAGGACAGGGCGGATACGCAGTATTTT.

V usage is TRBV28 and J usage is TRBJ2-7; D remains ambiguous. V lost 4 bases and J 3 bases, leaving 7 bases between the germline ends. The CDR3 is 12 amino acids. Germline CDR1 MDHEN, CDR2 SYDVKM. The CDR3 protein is CASSWGSYEQYF. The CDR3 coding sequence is TGTGCCAGCAGTTGGGGAAGCTACGAGCAGTACTTC.

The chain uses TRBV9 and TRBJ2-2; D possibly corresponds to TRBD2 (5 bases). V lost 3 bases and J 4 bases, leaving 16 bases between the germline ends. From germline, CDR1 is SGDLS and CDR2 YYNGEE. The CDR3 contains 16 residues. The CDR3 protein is CASSGGPGRPTGELFF. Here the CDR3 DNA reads TGTGCCAGCAGCGGAGGGCCGGGCCGTCCCACCGGGGAGCTGTTTTTT.

CDR3: CASIWTGFTGELFF. CDR3 nucleotides: TGTGCCAGCATTTGGACAGGCTTCACCGGGGAGCTGTTTTTT. The chain couples TRBV7-2 to TRBJ2-2, with 7 bases identical to TRBD1. Germline V gene data show CDR1 as SGHTA and CDR2 as FQGNSA. The CDR3 covers 14 residues. V shed 7 bases, J shed 4 bases, and the junction held 6 bases outside the gene matches.

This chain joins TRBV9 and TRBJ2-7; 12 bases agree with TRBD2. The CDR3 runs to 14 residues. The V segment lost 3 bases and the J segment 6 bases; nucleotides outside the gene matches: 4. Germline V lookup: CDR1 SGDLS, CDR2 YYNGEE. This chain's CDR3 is CASSGGLAGFEQYF. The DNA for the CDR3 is TGTGCCAGCAGCGGTGGACTAGCGGGATTCGAGCAGTACTTC.

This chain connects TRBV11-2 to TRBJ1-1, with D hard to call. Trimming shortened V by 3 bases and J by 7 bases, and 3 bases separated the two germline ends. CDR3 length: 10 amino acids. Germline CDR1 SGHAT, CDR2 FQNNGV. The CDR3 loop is CASSFVEAFF. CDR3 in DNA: TGTGCCAGCAGCTTCGTTGAAGCTTTCTTT. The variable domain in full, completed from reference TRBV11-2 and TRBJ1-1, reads EAGVAQSPRYKIIEKRQSVAFWCNPISGHATLYWYQQILGQGPKLLIQFQNNGVVDDSQLPKDRFSAERLKGVDSTLKIQPAKLEDSAVYLCASSFVEAFFGQGTRLTVV.

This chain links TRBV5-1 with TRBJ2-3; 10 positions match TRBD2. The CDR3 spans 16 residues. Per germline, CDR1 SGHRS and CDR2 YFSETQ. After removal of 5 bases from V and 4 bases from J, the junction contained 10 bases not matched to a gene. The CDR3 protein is CASRSGSGRAPDTQYF. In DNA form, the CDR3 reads TGCGCCAGCAGATCGGGGAGCGGGAGGGCCCCAGATACGCAGTATTTT. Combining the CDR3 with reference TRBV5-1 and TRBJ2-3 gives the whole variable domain KAGVTQTPRYLIKTRGQQVTLSCSPISGHRSVSWYQQTPGQGLQFLFEYFSETQRNKGNFPGRFSGRQFSNSRSEMNVSTLELGDSALYLCASRSGSGRAPDTQYFGPGTRLTVL.

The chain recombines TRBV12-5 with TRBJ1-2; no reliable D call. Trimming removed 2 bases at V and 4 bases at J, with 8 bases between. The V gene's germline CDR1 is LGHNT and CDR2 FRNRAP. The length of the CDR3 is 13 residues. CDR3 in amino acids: CASGLFEVYGYTF. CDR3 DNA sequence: TGTGCTAGTGGTTTGTTTGAAGTCTATGGCTACACCTTC.

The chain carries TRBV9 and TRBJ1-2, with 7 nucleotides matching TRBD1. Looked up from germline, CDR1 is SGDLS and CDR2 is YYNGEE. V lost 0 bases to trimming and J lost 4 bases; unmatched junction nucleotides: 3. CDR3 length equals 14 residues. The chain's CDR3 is CASSVATGAYGYTF. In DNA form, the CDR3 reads TGTGCCAGCAGCGTAGCTACAGGGGCCTATGGCTACACCTTC.

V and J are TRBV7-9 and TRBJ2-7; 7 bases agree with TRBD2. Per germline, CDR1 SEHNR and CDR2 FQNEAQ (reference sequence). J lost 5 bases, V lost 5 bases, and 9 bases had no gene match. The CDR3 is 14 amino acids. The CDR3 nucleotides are TGTGCCAGCAGCCCGATAGGCGGGAGTGACGAGCAGTACTTC. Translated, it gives CASSPIGGSDEQYF.

The CDR3 DNA is TGTGCCAGCTCACCAGGGGGTCAATATGGCTACACCTTC. Amino acid sequence: CASSPGGQYGYTF. The chain has TRBV18 and TRBJ1-2; D possibly corresponds to TRBD1 (5 bases). Germline CDR1 is KGHSH and CDR2 is LQKENI. V dropped 2 bases and J dropped 5 bases, with 9 bases sitting between them. CDR3 size: 13 residues.

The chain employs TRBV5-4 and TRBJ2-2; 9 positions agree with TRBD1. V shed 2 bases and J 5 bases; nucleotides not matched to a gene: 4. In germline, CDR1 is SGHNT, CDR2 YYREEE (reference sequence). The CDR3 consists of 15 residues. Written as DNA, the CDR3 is TGTGCCAGCAGCTTCGGACAGGGGCTGACCGGGGAGCTGTTTTTT. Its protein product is CASSFGQGLTGELFF.

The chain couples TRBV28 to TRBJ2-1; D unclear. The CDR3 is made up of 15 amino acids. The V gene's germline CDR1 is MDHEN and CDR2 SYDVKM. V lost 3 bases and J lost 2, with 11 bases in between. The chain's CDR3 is CASSFIESAYNEQFF. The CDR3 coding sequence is TGTGCCAGCAGTTTTATAGAGTCCGCCTACAATGAGCAGTTCTTC.

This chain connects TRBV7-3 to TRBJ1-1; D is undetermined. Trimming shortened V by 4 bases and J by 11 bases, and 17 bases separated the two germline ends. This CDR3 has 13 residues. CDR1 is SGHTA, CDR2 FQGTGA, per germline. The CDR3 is CASSSLALGYAFF. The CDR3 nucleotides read TGTGCCAGCAGCTCGCTAGCCCTAGGCTATGCTTTCTTT.

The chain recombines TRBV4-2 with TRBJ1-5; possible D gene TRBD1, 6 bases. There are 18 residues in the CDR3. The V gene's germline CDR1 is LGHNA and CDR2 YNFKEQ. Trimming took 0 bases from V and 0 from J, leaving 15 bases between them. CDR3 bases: TGTGCCAGCAGCCAAGATGGGGGGCAGCAAAATAGCAATCAGCCCCAGCATTTT. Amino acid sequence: CASSQDGGQQNSNQPQHF.

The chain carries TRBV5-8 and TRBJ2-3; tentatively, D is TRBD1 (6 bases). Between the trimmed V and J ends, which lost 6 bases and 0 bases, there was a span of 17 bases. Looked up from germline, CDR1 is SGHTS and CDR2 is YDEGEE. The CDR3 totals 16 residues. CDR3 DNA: TGTGCCAGCACCCCCGGCCCCAGGGGAAGCACAGATACGCAGTATTTT. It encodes CASTPGPRGSTDTQYF.

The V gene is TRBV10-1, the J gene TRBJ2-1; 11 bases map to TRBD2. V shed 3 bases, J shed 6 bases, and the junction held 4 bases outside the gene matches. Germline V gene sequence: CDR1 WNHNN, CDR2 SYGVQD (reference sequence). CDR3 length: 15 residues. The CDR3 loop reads CASSDQLAGVNEQFF. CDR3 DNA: TGCGCCAGCAGTGATCAACTAGCGGGAGTCAATGAGCAGTTCTTC.

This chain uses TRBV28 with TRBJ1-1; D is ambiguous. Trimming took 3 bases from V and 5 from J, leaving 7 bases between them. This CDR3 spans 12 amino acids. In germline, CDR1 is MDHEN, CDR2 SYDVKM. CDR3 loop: CASSFYSTEAFF. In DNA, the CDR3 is TGTGCCAGCAGTTTCTACTCTACTGAAGCTTTCTTT.

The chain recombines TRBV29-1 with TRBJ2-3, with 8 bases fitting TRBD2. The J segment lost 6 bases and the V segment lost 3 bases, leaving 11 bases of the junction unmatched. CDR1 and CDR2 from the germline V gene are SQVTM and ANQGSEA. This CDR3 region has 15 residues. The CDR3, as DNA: TGCAGCGTTGAGGGACTAGTAATTGAAATTGATACGCAGTATTTT. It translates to CSVEGLVIEIDTQYF.

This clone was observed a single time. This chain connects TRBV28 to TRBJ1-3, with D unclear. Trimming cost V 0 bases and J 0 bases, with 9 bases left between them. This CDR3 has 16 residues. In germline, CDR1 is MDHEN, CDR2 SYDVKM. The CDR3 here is CASSLWGSSSGNTIYF. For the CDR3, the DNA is TGTGCCAGCAGTTTATGGGGCAGCAGCTCTGGAAACACCATATATTTT.

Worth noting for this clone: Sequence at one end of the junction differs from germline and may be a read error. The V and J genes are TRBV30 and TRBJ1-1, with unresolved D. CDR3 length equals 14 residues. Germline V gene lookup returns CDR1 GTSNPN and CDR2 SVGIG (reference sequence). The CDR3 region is CAWNPNNMNTEAFF. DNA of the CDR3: TGTGCTTGGAACCCAAATAACATGAACACTGAAGCTTTCTTT.

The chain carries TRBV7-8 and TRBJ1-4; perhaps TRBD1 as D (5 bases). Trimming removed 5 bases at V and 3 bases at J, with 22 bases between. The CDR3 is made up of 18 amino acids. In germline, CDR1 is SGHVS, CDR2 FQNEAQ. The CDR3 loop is CASSDTPGPEVANEKLFF. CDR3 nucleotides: TGTGCCAGCAGCGACACTCCGGGACCCGAAGTAGCTAATGAAAAACTGTTTTTT.

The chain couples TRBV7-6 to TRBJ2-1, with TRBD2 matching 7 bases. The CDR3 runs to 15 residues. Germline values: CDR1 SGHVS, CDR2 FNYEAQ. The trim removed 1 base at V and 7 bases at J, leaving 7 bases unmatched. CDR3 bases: TGTGCCAGCAGCTTAGTTGCGGGAGCGGGGAATGAGCAGTTCTTC. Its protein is CASSLVAGAGNEQFF. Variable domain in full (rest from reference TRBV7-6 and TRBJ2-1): GAGVSQSPRYKVTKRGQDVALRCDPISGHVSLYWYRQALGQGPEFLTYFNYEAQQDKSGLPNDRFSAERPEGSISTLTIQRTEQRDSAMYRCASSLVAGAGNEQFFGPGTRLTVL.